This entry features one TCR beta chain sequence. This entry is derived from a study of blood T cell repertoires in COVID-19. The protocol was immunoSEQ multiplex PCR, while the TCRdb copy is restricted to in-frame clones and leaves out a portion. The sample records 40,000 to 55,000 clones, around 80% being singletons. The sequenced sample was peripheral blood. The clonotype comes from a human donor in a cohort sampled during active COVID-19.

The CDR3 loop is CASSPGPRPRSYNEQFF. The CDR3 nucleotides read TGTGCCAGCAGCCCCGGCCCCAGGCCCCGCTCCTACAATGAGCAGTTCTTC. J is TRBJ2-1 and V is TRBV7-2; D call uncertain. This CDR3 region has 17 residues. The V end lost 5 bases, the J end lost 0 bases, and 17 bases lay between the germline ends. Germline loops: CDR1 SGHTA, CDR2 FQGNSA.